These 5 T cell receptor beta chains originate from one sample sequenced in a study of blood T cell repertoires in COVID-19. The table came from immunoSEQ multiplex PCR; TCRdb's copy has only in-frame clones and leaves some out. The repertoire includes approximately 180,000 clones, 82% of them detected once, and roughly 9% sits in the top ten. Sequenced input: peripheral blood. The origin of the receptors is a woman in her 70s with acute or convalescent COVID-19.

The genes are TRBV28 and TRBJ1-6, with a weak D call TRBD1 (6 bases). The V end was cut by 4 bases, the J end by 7 bases, with 11 bases between. The CDR3 has 14 residues. Per the germline V gene, CDR1 is MDHEN and CDR2 is SYDVKM. The CDR3 here is CASSSTGLNSPLHF. The DNA of the CDR3 is TGTGCCAGCAGTTCCACAGGGCTCAATTCACCCCTCCACTTT.

The genes are TRBV2 and TRBJ2-5; tentative D call: TRBD2 (5 bases). From germline, CDR1 is SNHLY and CDR2 FYNNEI. The length of the CDR3 is 13 residues. Trimming pared 7 bases from V and 5 bases from J, leaving 14 bases between. In DNA, the CDR3 is TGTGCCAGCACCAGAAGGCAGCGGGAGACCCAGTACTTC. Translated, it gives CASTRRQRETQYF.

This chain joins TRBV7-6 and TRBJ1-6, with D tentatively TRBD1 (5 bases). This CDR3 region has 16 residues. V was trimmed by 1 base and J by 12 bases, leaving 19 bases between them. CDR1 and CDR2 from the germline V gene are SGHVS and FNYEAQ. In DNA form, the CDR3 reads TGTGCCAGCAGCTTAGAGGGACGGTCCCGGGGGGGACCCCTCCACTTT. This sequence encodes CASSLEGRSRGGPLHF.

V is TRBV6-5 and J is TRBJ2-1; D unresolved. This CDR3 has 13 residues. Germline values: CDR1 MNHEY, CDR2 SVGAGI. The V gene lost 5 bases and the J gene lost 7 bases, with 12 bases spanning the gap. The CDR3 reads CASSPPTENEQFF. CDR3 sequence (DNA): TGTGCCAGCAGTCCCCCCACCGAGAATGAGCAGTTCTTC.

The V call is TRBV28, the J call TRBJ1-1; TRBD1 is a possible D gene (6 bases). CDR1 is MDHEN, CDR2 SYDVKM, per germline. The CDR3 consists of 13 residues. The V end was cut by 9 bases, the J end by 2 bases, with 13 bases between. CDR3 DNA: TGTGCCAGTTACGGACAGCCCAACACTGAAGCTTTCTTT. Translating gives CASYGQPNTEAFF.